Below, 8 T cell receptor beta chains from the same sample are listed, as sequenced in a study of control samples from healthy donors and cancer patients. TCRdb's table, derived via immunoSEQ multiplex PCR, lists solely in-frame clones and lacks some. The sample shows 150,000 or so clones, approximately 92% of them seen only once. The sequenced sample was blood. The source of these receptors is a man younger than 35 in good health.

This sequence joins TRBV5-4 and TRBJ2-3; TRBD2 agrees at 10 bases. The V gene end was trimmed by 4 bases and the J gene end by 0 bases; junction bases not matched to a gene: 8. Per germline, CDR1 SGHNT and CDR2 YYREEE (reference sequence). The CDR3 totals 17 residues. The CDR3 region is CASSMFSGGPSTDTQYF. As DNA, the CDR3 is TGTGCCAGCAGCATGTTTAGCGGGGGGCCTAGCACAGATACGCAGTATTTT.

This clone is a singleton in its sample. The CDR3, as DNA: TGTGCCAGCAGCGTAGGAGGGACCAATCAGCCCCAGCATTTT. Translation gives CASSVGGTNQPQHF. The J gene is TRBJ1-5, the V gene TRBV9, with D perhaps TRBD1 (5 bases). CDR3 length: 14 amino acids. CDR1 and CDR2 from the germline V gene are SGDLS and YYNGEE. V lost 0 bases, J lost 3 bases, and 7 bases lay in between.

The chain is built from TRBV6-1 and TRBJ1-1; possibly TRBD1 for D (6 bases). The CDR3 covers 15 residues. Trimming cost V 3 bases and J 2 bases, with 13 bases left between them. The germline V gene has CDR1 MNHNS and CDR2 SASEGT. CDR3 residues: CASSDWGGPNTEAFF. The DNA for the CDR3 is TGTGCCAGCAGTGATTGGGGGGGGCCTAACACTGAAGCTTTCTTT.

CDR3 coding DNA: TGTGCCAGTAGTTGGTCGGGCGAGCAGTACTTC. Protein sequence: CASSWSGEQYF. The V and J genes are TRBV19 and TRBJ2-7; no reliable D call. The CDR3 sequence is 11 residues long. Germline values: CDR1 LNHDA, CDR2 SQIVND (reference sequence). Trimming removed 5 bases at V and 6 bases at J, with 8 bases between.

The chain is built from TRBV7-7 and TRBJ2-1; 13 bases are shared with TRBD2. The CDR3 sequence is 17 residues long. Germline V gene sequence: CDR1 SSHAT, CDR2 FNYEAQ (reference sequence). V lost 0 bases to trimming and J lost 9 bases; unmatched junction nucleotides: 8. This chain's CDR3 is CASSLAGLAGRWGEQFF. In nucleotides, the CDR3 is TGTGCCAGCAGCTTAGCGGGACTAGCGGGGAGGTGGGGTGAGCAGTTCTTC.

CDR3 in DNA: TGTGCCAGTAGGAAGGTAACTAGCACAGATACGCAGTATTTT. Its protein is CASRKVTSTDTQYF. The V call is TRBV19, the J call TRBJ2-3, with D unclear. Germline assignment: CDR1 LNHDA and CDR2 SQIVND (reference sequence). The germline V and J ends were trimmed by 6 bases and 0 bases, with 10 bases remaining between them. The CDR3 runs to 14 residues.

The chain couples TRBV7-2 to TRBJ2-7; D call uncertain. The CDR3 extends over 13 amino acids. Per the germline V gene, CDR1 is SGHTA and CDR2 is FQGNSA. Trimming removed 2 bases at V and 3 bases at J, with 8 bases between. CDR3 in DNA: TGTGCCAGCAGCTTAACCCCTCTCTACGAGCAGTACTTC. This codes for CASSLTPLYEQYF.

The chain joins TRBV5-5 to TRBJ1-2; TRBD1 agrees at 8 bases. V gave up 3 bases and J gave up 4 bases; unmatched junction bases: 5. Per the germline V gene, CDR1 is SGHKS and CDR2 is YYEKEE (reference sequence). This CDR3 has 14 residues. In DNA, the CDR3 is TGTGCCAGCAGCTGGGACAGGTATTCCTATGGCTACACCTTC. It encodes CASSWDRYSYGYTF.